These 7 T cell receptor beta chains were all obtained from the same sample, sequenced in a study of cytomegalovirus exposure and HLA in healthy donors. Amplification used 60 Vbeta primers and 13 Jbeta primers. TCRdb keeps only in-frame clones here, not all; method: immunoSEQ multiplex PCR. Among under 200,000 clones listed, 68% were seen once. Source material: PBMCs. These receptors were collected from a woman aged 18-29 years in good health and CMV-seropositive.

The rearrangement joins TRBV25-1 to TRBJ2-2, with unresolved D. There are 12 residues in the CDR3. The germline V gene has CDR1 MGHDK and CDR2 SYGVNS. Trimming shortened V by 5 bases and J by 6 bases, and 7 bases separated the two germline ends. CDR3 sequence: CASSPRSGELFF. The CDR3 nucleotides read TGTGCCAGCAGTCCCCGTTCCGGGGAGCTGTTTTTT. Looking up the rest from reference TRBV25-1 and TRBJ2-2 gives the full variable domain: EADIYQTPRYLVIGTGKKITLECSQTMGHDKMYWYQQDPGMELHLIHYSYGVNSTEKGDLSSESTVSRIRTEHFPLTLESARPSHTSQYLCASSPRSGELFFGEGSRLTVL.

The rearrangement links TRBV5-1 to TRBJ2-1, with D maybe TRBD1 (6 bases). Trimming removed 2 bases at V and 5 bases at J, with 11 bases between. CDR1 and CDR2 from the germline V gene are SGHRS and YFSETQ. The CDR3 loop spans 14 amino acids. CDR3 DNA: TGCGCCAGCAGCTTCAGGGGTCGAGACAATGAGCAGTTCTTC. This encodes CASSFRGRDNEQFF.

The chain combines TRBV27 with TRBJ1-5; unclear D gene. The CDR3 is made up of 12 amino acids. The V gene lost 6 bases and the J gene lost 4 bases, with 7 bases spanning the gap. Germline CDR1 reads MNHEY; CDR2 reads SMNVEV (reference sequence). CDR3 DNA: TGTGCCAGCAGGGCCTCAAATCAGCCCCAGCATTTT. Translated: CASRASNQPQHF.

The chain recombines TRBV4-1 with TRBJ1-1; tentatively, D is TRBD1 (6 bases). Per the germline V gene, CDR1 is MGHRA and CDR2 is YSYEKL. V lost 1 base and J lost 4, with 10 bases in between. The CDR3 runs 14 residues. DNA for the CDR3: TGCGCCAGCAGCCAAGTCCCAGGGGCCACTGAAGCTTTCTTT. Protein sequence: CASSQVPGATEAFF.

The CDR3 protein is CASSQDQGDIEGGYTF. The DNA for the CDR3 is TGCGCCAGCAGCCAAGATCAGGGGGACATCGAGGGGGGCTACACCTTC. This chain uses TRBV4-1 with TRBJ1-2; 7 bases align to TRBD1. Trimming took 0 bases from V and 8 from J; bases not matched to a gene: 12. Germline V lookup: CDR1 MGHRA, CDR2 YSYEKL. CDR3 length: 16 amino acids.

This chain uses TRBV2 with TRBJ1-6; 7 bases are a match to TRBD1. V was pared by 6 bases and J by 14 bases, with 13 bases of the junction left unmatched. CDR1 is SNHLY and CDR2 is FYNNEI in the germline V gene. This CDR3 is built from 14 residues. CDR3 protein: CASRSGTALSSLHF. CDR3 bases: TGTGCCAGCAGGTCCGGGACAGCCCTGTCATCCCTCCACTTT.

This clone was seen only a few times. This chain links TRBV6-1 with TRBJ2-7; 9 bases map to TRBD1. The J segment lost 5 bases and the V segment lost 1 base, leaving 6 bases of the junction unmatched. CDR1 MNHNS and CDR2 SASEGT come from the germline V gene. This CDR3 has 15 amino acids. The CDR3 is CASSEGGQGTHEQYF. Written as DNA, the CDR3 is TGTGCCAGCAGTGAAGGGGGACAGGGTACCCACGAGCAGTACTTC.